The rows below give T cell receptor beta chains drawn from one sample of a study of blood T cells in healthy people across ages. MiXCR, applied by TCRdb to the 5' RACE reads, yields one record per CDR3 protein. The sample lists about 800,000 distinct CDR3 sequences, 58% occurring once. Material: blood. The origin of the receptors is a man aged 25 to 40 in good health. The CDR3 runs from the conserved cysteine through the conserved F or W. A D gene is named only where the DNA matches it firmly. Clone size appears in some rows only: once, few, many, or a class for an expanded clone.

clone size	D gene	V gene	J gene	CDR3 DNA	CDR3 protein
.	.	TRBV9	TRBJ2-4	TGTGCCAGCAGCGGGGGCGTCTTAGCCAAAAACATTCAGTACTTC	CASSGGVLAKNIQYF
once	TRBD2	TRBV19	TRBJ2-1	TGTGCCAGTAGTGATGTGGGGGGGGATTATGAGCAGTTCTTC	CASSDVGGDYEQFF
.	TRBD2	TRBV7-2	TRBJ2-3	TGTGCCAGCAGCTTACGGGAGGGGTCAGATACGCAGTATTTT	CASSLREGSDTQYF
.	.	TRBV12-3/TRBV12-4	TRBJ1-2	TGTGCCACGGGCAAATACAGGGAAACCTATGGCTACACCTTC	CATGKYRETYGYTF
.	TRBD2	TRBV7-9	TRBJ2-5	TGTGCCAGCATTATGCTAGCGGGAGGGTTAGAGGCCCAGTACTTC	CASIMLAGGLEAQYF
.	.	TRBV6-5	TRBJ2-7	TGTGCCTCCCAAGCCGGGGCCCTCTTGGCCCAGTACTTC	CASQAGALLAQYF
once	.	TRBV7-2	TRBJ2-3	TGTGCCGGCAGCCCCGGGACCAAAGCGGATACGCAGTATTTT	CAGSPGTKADTQYF
.	.	TRBV5-1	TRBJ1-1	TGCGTCAGCAGCTTGACACTGTTTACTGAAGCTTTCTTT	CVSSLTLFTEAFF
few	TRBD2	TRBV20-1	TRBJ2-3	TGCAGTGCTAGATTGGGCGGGAGTCCCCCAGATACGCAGTATTTT	CSARLGGSPPDTQYF
once	.	TRBV29-1	TRBJ1-1	TGCAGCATTTCGACGGGGAAAAAAGCTTTCTTT	CSISTGKKAFF
.	.	TRBV7-7	TRBJ2-5	TGTGCCAGCAGCCCGGGTCGTGGGAGCGTAGTTCCGGAGACCCAGTACTTC	CASSPGRGSVVPETQYF
once	.	TRBV6-1	TRBJ1-1	TGTGCCAGCGCCTTACCGCCCATGAACACTGAAGCTTTCTTT	CASALPPMNTEAFF
.	.	TRBV7-2	TRBJ2-5	TGTGCCAGCAGCCAGTGGGAGCGAGAGACCCAGTACTTC	CASSQWERETQYF
many	.	TRBV5-1	TRBJ2-3	TGCGCCAGCAGCTTGGAGTGGGGAAGCACAGATACGCAGTATTTT	CASSLEWGSTDTQYF
.	.	TRBV15	TRBJ2-1	TGTGCCACCAGTGCGGGCAGGTCTTCCTACAATGAGCAGTTCTTC	CATSAGRSSYNEQFF
few	TRBD1	TRBV7-9	TRBJ2-7	TGTGCCAGCAGCCCAGGGGGTGGTACCTACGAGCAGTACTTC	CASSPGGGTYEQYF
once	TRBD1	TRBV9	TRBJ2-7	TGTGCCAGCAGCGTACCCACCGGGACAGGGTCCCTCGGTGTAAGCTCCGACGAGCAGTACTTC	CASSVPTGTGSLGVSSDEQYF
.	TRBD2	TRBV9	TRBJ2-7	TGTGCCAGCGCGCTAGCGGGAAGGTTGTACGAGCAGTACTTC	CASALAGRLYEQYF
once	.	TRBV20-1	TRBJ2-4	TGCAGTGCTAGAGATTATCCCCCCTTGGCAGGGGCTAGAAACATTCAGTACTTC	CSARDYPPLAGARNIQYF
few	TRBD1	TRBV20-1	TRBJ2-7	TGCAGTGCCAACAGGGGTGGATACGAGCAGTACTTC	CSANRGGYEQYF
.	.	TRBV29-1	TRBJ2-1	TGCAGCGTGCAGGGCAGCAGGGGAACTGAGCAGTTCTTC	CSVQGSRGTEQFF
.	TRBD1	TRBV27	TRBJ1-2	TGTGCCAGCAGCCCGACAGGGGGCAGCTGTGGCTACACCTTC	CASSPTGGSCGYTF
.	TRBD2	TRBV20-1	TRBJ2-7	TGCAGTGCTAGACCCAGCGGGAGTAACTACGAGCAGTACTTC	CSARPSGSNYEQYF
few	TRBD1	TRBV27	TRBJ1-4	TGTGCCAGCAGTCCGGGACAGAGTCTCTTTAGGGATGAAAAACTGTTTTTT	CASSPGQSLFRDEKLFF
.	TRBD2	TRBV4-3	TRBJ2-7	TGCGCCAGCAGCCGCTACCGGGAGGGCTACGAGCAGTACTTC	CASSRYREGYEQYF
.	.	TRBV6-6	TRBJ2-3	TGTGCCAGCAGCCCCCACGTAGCTAGCACAGATACGCAGTATTTT	CASSPHVASTDTQYF